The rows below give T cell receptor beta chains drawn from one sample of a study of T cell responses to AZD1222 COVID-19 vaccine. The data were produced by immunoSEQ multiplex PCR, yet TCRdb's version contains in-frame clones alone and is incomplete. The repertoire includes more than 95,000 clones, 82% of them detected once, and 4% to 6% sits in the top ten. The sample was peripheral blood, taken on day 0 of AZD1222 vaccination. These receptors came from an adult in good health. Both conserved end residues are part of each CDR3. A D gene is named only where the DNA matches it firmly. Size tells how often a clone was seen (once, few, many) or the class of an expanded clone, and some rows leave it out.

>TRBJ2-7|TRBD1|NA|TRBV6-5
CASSYSGTDSYEQYF
TGTGCCAGCAGTTATTCCGGGACAGACTCCTACGAGCAGTACTTC
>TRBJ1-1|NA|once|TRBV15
CATSPKVNTEAFF
TGTGCCACCAGCCCGAAGGTGAACACTGAAGCTTTCTTT
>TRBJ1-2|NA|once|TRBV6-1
CASSDRGIGYTF
TGTGCCAGCAGTGACAGGGGAATTGGCTACACCTTC
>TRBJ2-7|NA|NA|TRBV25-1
CASSTGYEQYF
TGTGCCAGTTCAACAGGTTACGAGCAGTACTTC
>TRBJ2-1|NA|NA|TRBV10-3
CAISELDNEQFF
TGTGCCATCAGTGAGCTGGACAATGAGCAGTTCTTC
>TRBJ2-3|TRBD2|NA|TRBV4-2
CASSRGLAGEIQGTQYF
TGTGCCAGCAGCCGCGGACTAGCGGGGGAAATTCAAGGTACGCAGTATTTT
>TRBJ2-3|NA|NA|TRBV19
CASSIGEDTQYF
TGTGCCAGTAGTATCGGAGAAGATACGCAGTATTTT
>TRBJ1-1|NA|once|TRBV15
CATSRDPGRNEAFF
TGTGCCACCAGCAGAGATCCGGGTCGAAATGAAGCTTTCTTT
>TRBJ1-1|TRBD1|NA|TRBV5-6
CASSLPGTANTEAFF
TGTGCCAGCAGCTTGCCCGGGACAGCGAACACTGAAGCTTTCTTT
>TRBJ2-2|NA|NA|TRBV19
CASSIPTDFRPAGELFF
TGTGCCAGTAGTATCCCGACAGACTTCCGGCCGGCGGGGGAGCTGTTTTTT
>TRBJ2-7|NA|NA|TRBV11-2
CASSASTGLTYEQYF
TGTGCCAGCAGCGCCTCGACAGGATTGACGTACGAGCAGTACTTC
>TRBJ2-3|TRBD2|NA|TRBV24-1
CATSPRSSGGTDTQYF
TGTGCCACCAGCCCCCGGTCTAGCGGGGGCACAGATACGCAGTATTTT
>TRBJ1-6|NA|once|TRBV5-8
CASSLGGAISNSPLHF
TGTGCCAGCAGCTTGGGAGGAGCGATTTCAAATTCACCCCTCCACTTT
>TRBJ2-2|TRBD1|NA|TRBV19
CASSTQGVGELFF
TGTGCCAGTAGTACCCAGGGGGTCGGGGAGCTGTTTTTT
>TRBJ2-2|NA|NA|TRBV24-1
CATSDGARELFF
TGTGCCACCAGTGATGGGGCCCGGGAGCTGTTTTTT
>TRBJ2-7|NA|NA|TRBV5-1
CASSQDSHEQYF
TGCGCCAGCAGCCAGGACAGTCACGAGCAGTACTTC
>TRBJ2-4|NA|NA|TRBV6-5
CASSYSRVAKNIQYF
TGTGCCAGCAGTTACTCGAGGGTAGCCAAAAACATTCAGTACTTC
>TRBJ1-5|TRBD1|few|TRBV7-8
CASSLAGQVGNQPQHF
TGTGCCAGCAGCTTAGCGGGACAGGTTGGCAATCAGCCCCAGCATTTT
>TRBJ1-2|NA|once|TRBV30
CAWTVGLANYGYTF
TGTGCCTGGACAGTCGGATTAGCTAACTATGGCTACACCTTC
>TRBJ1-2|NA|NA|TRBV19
CASRGGHGYTF
TGTGCCAGTAGGGGGGGGCACGGCTACACCTTC
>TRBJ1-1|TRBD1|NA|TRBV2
CASRVQGIYTEAFF
TGTGCCAGCAGAGTACAGGGGATCTACACTGAAGCTTTCTTT
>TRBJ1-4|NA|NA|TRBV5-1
CASSSGQFYEKLFF
TGCGCCAGCAGCTCAGGACAGTTTTATGAAAAACTGTTTTTT
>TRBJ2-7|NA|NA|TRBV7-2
CASSSGTNPYEQYF
TGTGCCAGCAGCTCAGGGACGAACCCCTACGAGCAGTACTTC
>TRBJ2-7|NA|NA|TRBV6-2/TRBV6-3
CASSYLGRLPGEQYF
TGTGCCAGCAGTTACCTGGGACGGCTCCCTGGAGAGCAGTACTTC
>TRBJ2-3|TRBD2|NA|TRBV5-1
CASSLVSSGGAGDTQYF
TGCGCCAGCAGCTTGGTTTCTAGCGGGGGGGCCGGGGATACGCAGTATTTT
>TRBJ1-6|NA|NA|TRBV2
CASMGAANSPLHF
TGTGCCAGCATGGGGGCAGCTAATTCACCCCTCCACTTT
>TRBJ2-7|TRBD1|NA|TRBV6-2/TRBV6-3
CASSYSWDSYEQYF
TGTGCCAGCAGTTACAGTTGGGACAGCTACGAGCAGTACTTC
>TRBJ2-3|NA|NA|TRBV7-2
CASSLVWGGDTQYF
TGTGCCAGCAGCTTAGTGTGGGGCGGGGATACGCAGTATTTT
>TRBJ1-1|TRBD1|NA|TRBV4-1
CASSQVSGTESTEAFF
TGCGCCAGCAGCCAAGTAAGCGGGACAGAATCCACTGAAGCTTTCTTT
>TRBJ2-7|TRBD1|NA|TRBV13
CASSAQGNLGYEQYF
TGTGCCAGCAGCGCACAGGGGAACTTGGGCTACGAGCAGTACTTC
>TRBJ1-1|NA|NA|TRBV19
CASSIQWGGTSEAFF
TGTGCCAGTAGTATTCAGTGGGGAGGAACCTCTGAAGCTTTCTTT
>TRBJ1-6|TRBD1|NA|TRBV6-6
CASSPRDRQNSPLHF
TGTGCCAGCAGTCCCCGGGACAGACAGAATTCACCCCTCCACTTT
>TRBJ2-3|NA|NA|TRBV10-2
CASSHNRAPDTQYF
TGCGCCAGCAGCCATAACAGGGCCCCAGATACGCAGTATTTT
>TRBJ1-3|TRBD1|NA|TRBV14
CASSQDRQGYGNTIYF
TGTGCCAGCAGCCAAGACAGACAGGGATACGGAAACACCATATATTTT
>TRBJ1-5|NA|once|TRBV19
CASSFREGNQPQHF
TGTGCCAGTAGTTTCCGGGAAGGCAATCAGCCCCAGCATTTT
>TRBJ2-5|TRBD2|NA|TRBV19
CASNGYGGGAPETQYF
TGTGCCAGTAATGGGTATGGCGGGGGGGCCCCAGAGACCCAGTACTTC
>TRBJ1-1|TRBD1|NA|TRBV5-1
CASSLEGTGGTEAFF
TGCGCCAGCAGCTTGGAGGGGACAGGGGGAACTGAAGCTTTCTTT
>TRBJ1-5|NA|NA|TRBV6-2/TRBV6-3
CASSLLAQPQHF
TGTGCCAGCAGTCTCTTGGCTCAGCCCCAGCATTTT
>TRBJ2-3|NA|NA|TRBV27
CASSWARSTDTQYF
TGTGCCAGCAGCTGGGCTCGAAGTACAGATACGCAGTATTTT
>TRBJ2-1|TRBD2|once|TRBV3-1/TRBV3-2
CASSQRKRGSSYNEQFF
TGTGCCAGCAGCCAAAGGAAGCGGGGGAGCTCCTACAATGAGCAGTTCTTC
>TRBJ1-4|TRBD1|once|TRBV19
CASEPVGLAGGGVNEKLFF
TGTGCCAGCGAACCGGTTGGTTTAGCAGGGGGTGGAGTTAATGAAAAACTGTTTTTT
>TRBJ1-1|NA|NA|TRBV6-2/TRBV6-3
CASSRTVHTRRSEAFF
TGTGCCAGCAGCAGGACAGTGCACACTCGAAGATCTGAAGCTTTCTTT
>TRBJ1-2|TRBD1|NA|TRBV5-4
CASSLYGAGQGVRGYTF
TGTGCCAGCAGCTTGTATGGAGCGGGACAGGGGGTACGTGGCTACACCTTC
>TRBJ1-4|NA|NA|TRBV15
CATSTSLNAGREKLFF
TGTGCCACCAGCACAAGCCTGAACGCGGGGAGGGAAAAACTGTTTTTT
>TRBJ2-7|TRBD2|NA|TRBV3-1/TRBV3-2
CASSQRLAGPYEQYF
TGTGCCAGCAGCCAAAGGCTAGCGGGGCCCTACGAGCAGTACTTC
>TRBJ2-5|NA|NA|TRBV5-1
CASSHRVQETQYF
TGCGCCAGCAGCCACAGGGTCCAAGAGACCCAGTACTTC
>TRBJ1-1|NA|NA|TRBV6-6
CASSYSKGEAFF
TGTGCCAGCAGTTACTCGAAGGGTGAAGCTTTCTTT
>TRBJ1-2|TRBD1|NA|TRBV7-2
CASSAGQDPPYGYTF
TGTGCCAGCAGCGCCGGACAGGACCCCCCTTATGGCTACACCTTC
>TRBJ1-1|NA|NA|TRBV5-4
CASSLGKGSFQTEAFF
TGTGCCAGCAGCTTGGGTAAGGGGTCATTCCAGACTGAAGCTTTCTTT
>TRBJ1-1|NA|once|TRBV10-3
CAITRTGAQNTEAFF
TGTGCCATCACCCGGACGGGCGCCCAGAACACTGAAGCTTTCTTT
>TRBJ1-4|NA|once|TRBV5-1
CASSLEGRRNEKLFF
TGCGCCAGCAGCTTGGAAGGCAGGCGTAATGAAAAACTGTTTTTT